This TCR beta chain stems from a study of CD8 T cells in ankylosing spondylitis. Study observations and caveats: Some of the motif variants had earlier been found in reactive arthritis patients' fluid and blood. Disease-linked clones reportedly showed significant enrichment in matched ankylosing spondylitis synovial fluid. Roughly eight highly homologous variants made up a TCR beta motif, and this motif appeared characteristic of ankylosing spondylitis blood.

V gave up 3 bases and J gave up 2 bases, with 9 bases separating them. The germline V gene encodes CDR1 DFQATT and CDR2 SNEGSKA (reference sequence). CDR3 length equals 13 residues. TCR beta libraries were made by quantitative 5'-RACE with molecular barcodes. TCRdb processed the 5' RACE reads anew with MiXCR; each CDR3 protein has one entry. The table lists about 270,000 distinct CDR3 sequences, roughly a third of them singletons. This clonotype was seen more than once but under ten times. No antigen is known for it. The sequence came from a male donor with ankylosing spondylitis or in good health (not recorded which). The sequenced material came from blood, either unsorted or a sorted T cell fraction (not recorded which). V and J are TRBV20-1 and TRBJ2-3; D uncertain. The DNA of the CDR3 is TGCAGTGCTAGGGACGCCTTCACAGATACGCAGTATTTT. This sequence encodes CSARDAFTDTQYF.